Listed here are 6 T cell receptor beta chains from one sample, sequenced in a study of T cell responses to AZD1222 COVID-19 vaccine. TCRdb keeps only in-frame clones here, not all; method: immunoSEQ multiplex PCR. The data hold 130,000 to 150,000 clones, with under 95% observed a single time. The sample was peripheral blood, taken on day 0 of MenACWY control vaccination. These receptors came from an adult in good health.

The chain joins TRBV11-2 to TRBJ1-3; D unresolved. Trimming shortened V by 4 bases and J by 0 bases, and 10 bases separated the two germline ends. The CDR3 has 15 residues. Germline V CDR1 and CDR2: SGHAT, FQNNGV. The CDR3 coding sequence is TGTGCCAGCAGCTCCTCTCAGAGCTCTGGAAACACCATATATTTT. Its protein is CASSSSQSSGNTIYF. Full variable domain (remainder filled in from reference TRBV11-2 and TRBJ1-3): EAGVAQSPRYKIIEKRQSVAFWCNPISGHATLYWYQQILGQGPKLLIQFQNNGVVDDSQLPKDRFSAERLKGVDSTLKIQPAKLEDSAVYLCASSSSQSSGNTIYFGEGSWLTVV.

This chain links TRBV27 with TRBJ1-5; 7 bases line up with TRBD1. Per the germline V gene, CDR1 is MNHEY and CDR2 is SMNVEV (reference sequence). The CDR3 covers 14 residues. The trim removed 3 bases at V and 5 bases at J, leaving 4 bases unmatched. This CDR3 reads CASSLTGFDQPQHF. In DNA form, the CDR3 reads TGTGCCAGCAGTTTGACAGGGTTCGATCAGCCCCAGCATTTT.

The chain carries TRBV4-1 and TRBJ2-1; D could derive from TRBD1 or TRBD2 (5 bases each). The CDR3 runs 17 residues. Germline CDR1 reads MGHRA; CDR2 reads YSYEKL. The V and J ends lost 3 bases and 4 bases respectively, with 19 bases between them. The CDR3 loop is CASSQKISRDGYNEQFF. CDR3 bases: TGCGCCAGCAGCCAGAAGATAAGCCGGGACGGTTACAATGAGCAGTTCTTC.

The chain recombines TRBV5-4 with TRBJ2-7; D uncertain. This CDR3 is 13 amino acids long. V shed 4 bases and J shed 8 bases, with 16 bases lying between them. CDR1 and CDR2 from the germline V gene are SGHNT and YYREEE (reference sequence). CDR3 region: CASSGVGDPKQYF. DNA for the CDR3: TGTGCCAGCAGCGGGGTTGGGGATCCTAAGCAGTACTTC.

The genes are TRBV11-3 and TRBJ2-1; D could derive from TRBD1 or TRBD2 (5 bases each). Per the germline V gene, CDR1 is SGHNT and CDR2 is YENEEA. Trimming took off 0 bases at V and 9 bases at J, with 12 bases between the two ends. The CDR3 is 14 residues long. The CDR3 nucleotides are TGTGCCAGCAGCTTAGAACGGGACGCTGCTGAGCAGTTCTTC. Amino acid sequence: CASSLERDAAEQFF.

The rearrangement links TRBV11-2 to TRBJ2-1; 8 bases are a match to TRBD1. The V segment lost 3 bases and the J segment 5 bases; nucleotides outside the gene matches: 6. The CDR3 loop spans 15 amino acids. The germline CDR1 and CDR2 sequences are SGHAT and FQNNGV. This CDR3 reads CASSFGQGWDNEQFF. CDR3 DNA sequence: TGTGCCAGCAGCTTTGGACAGGGTTGGGACAATGAGCAGTTCTTC. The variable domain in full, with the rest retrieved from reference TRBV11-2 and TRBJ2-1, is EAGVAQSPRYKIIEKRQSVAFWCNPISGHATLYWYQQILGQGPKLLIQFQNNGVVDDSQLPKDRFSAERLKGVDSTLKIQPAKLEDSAVYLCASSFGQGWDNEQFFGPGTRLTVL.